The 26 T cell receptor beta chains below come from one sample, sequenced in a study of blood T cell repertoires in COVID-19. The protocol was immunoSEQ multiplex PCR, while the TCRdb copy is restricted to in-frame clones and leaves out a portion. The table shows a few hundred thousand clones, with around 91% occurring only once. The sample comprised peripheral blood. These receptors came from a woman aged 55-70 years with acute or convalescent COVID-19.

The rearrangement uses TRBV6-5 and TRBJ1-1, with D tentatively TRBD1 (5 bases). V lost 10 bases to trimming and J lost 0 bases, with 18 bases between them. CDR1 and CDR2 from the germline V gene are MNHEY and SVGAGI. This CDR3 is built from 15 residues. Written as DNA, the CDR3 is TGTGCCACCAGGGAGGGTCCCCTTATGAACACTGAAGCTTTCTTT. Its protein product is CATREGPLMNTEAFF.

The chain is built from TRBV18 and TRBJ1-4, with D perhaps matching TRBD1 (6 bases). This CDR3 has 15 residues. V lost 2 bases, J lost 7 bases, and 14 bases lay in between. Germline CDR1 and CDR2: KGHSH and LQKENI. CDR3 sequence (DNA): TGTGCCAGCTCACCAAGACAGGCTAGCGGTGAAAAACTGTTTTTT. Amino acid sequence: CASSPRQASGEKLFF. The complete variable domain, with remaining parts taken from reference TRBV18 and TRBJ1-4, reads NAGVMQNPRHLVRRRGQEARLRCSPMKGHSHVYWYRQLPEEGLKFMVYLQKENIIDESGMPKERFSAEFPKEGPSILRIQQVVRGDSAAYFCASSPRQASGEKLFFGSGTQLSVL.

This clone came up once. The DNA for the CDR3 is TGCAGCGTTGAGGGCACCCAACTGTTTTTT. Translation gives CSVEGTQLFF. This chain links TRBV29-1 with TRBJ1-4; no clear D. V lost 3 bases to trimming and J lost 12 bases, with 8 bases between them. The V gene's germline CDR1 is SQVTM and CDR2 ANQGSEA. This CDR3 comprises 10 residues.

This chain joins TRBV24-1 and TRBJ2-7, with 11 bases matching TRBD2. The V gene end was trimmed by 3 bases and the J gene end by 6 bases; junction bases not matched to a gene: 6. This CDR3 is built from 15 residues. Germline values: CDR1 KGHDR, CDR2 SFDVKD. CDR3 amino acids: CATSDQGLAGPEQYF. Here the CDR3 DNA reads TGTGCCACCAGTGATCAAGGACTAGCGGGCCCCGAGCAGTACTTC.

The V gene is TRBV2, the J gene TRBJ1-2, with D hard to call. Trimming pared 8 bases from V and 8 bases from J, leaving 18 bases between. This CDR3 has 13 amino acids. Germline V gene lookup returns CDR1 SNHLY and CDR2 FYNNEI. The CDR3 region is CASRISDAGGYTF. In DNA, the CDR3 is TGTGCCAGCCGCATCTCTGATGCTGGCGGCTACACCTTC. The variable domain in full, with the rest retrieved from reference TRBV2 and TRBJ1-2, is EPEVTQTPSHQVTQMGQEVILRCVPISNHLYFYWYRQILGQKVEFLVSFYNNEISEKSEIFDDQFSVERPDGSNFTLKIRSTKLEDSAMYFCASRISDAGGYTFGSGTRLTVV.

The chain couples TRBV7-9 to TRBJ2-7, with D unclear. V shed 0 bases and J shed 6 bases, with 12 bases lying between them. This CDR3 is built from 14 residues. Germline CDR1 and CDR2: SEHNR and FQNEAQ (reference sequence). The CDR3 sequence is CASSLAGSPGEQYF. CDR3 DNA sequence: TGTGCCAGCAGCTTAGCCGGCAGTCCGGGCGAGCAGTACTTC.

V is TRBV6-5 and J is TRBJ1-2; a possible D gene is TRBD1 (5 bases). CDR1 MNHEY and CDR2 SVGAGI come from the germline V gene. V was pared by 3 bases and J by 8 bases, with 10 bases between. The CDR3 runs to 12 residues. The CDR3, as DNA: TGTGCCAGCAGTTATTCCACAGGAGGCTACACCTTC. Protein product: CASSYSTGGYTF.

DNA for the CDR3: TGTGCCAGTAGTATCCCGGGACAGGCTCATGGGCAGTTCTTC. This gives the protein CASSIPGQAHGQFF. This chain uses TRBV19 with TRBJ2-1, with TRBD1 matching 8 bases. Germline V gene lookup returns CDR1 LNHDA and CDR2 SQIVND (reference sequence). V lost 3 bases to trimming and J lost 12 bases; unmatched junction nucleotides: 10. The CDR3 extends over 14 amino acids.

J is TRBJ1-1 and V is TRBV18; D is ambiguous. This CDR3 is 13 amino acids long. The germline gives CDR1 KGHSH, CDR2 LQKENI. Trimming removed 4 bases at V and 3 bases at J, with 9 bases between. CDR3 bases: TGTGCCAGCTCACTAAGACGGGACACTGAAGCTTTCTTT. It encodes CASSLRRDTEAFF.

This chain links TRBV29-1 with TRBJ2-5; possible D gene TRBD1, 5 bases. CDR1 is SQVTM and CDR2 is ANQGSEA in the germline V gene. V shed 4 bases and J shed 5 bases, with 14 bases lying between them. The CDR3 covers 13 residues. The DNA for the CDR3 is TGCAGCGTTGCTGGGGCGGTCGGGGAGACCCAGTACTTC. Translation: CSVAGAVGETQYF.

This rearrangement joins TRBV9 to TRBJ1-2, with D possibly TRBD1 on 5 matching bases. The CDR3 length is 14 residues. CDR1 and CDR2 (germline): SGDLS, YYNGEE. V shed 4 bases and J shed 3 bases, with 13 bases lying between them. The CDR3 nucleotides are TGTGCCAGCAGCATACAGGACGGGTACTATGGCTACACCTTC. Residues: CASSIQDGYYGYTF. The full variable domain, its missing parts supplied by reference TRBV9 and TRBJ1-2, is DSGVTQTPKHLITATGQRVTLRCSPRSGDLSVYWYQQSLDQGLQFLIQYYNGEERAKGNILERFSAQQFPDLHSELNLSSLELGDSALYFCASSIQDGYYGYTFGSGTRLTVV.

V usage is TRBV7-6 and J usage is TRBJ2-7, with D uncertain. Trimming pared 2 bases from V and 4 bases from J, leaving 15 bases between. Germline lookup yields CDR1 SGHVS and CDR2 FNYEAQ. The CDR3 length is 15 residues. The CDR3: CASSLSSGPFYEQYF. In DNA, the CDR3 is TGTGCCAGCAGCTTATCGTCCGGTCCTTTTTACGAGCAGTACTTC.

The chain's CDR3 is CASSLAPGDTIYF. The DNA for the CDR3 is TGTGCCAGCAGCTTAGCACCGGGAGACACCATATATTTT. The V call is TRBV7-9, the J call TRBJ1-3; D uncertain. CDR1 SEHNR and CDR2 FQNEAQ come from the germline V gene (reference sequence). This CDR3 is 13 amino acids long. Trimming stripped 0 bases from V and 8 bases from J, with 8 bases between.

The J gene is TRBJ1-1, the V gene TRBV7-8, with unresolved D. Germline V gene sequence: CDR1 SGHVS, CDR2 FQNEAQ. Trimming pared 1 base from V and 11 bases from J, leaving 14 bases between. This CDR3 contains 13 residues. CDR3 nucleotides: TGTGCCAGCAGCTTAGTTGGAGAACCACGGGCTTTCTTT. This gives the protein CASSLVGEPRAFF.

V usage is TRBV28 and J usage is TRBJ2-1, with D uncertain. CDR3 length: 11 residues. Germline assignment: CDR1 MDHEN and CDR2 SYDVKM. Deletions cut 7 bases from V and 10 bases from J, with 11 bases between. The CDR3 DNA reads TGTGCCAGCACCTTAGGCAGGGAGCAGTTCTTC. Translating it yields CASTLGREQFF.

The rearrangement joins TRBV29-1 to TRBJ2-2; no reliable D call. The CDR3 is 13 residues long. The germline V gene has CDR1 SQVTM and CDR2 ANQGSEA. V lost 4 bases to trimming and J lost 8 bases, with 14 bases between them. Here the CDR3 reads CSVVRASTGELFF. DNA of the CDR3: TGCAGCGTTGTACGAGCGTCCACAGGGGAGCTGTTTTTT.

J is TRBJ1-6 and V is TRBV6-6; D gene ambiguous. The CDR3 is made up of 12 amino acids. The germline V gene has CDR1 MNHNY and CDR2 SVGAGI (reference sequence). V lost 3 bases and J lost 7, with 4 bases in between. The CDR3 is CASSYGNSPLHF. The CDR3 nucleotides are TGTGCCAGCAGTTATGGCAATTCACCCCTCCACTTT.

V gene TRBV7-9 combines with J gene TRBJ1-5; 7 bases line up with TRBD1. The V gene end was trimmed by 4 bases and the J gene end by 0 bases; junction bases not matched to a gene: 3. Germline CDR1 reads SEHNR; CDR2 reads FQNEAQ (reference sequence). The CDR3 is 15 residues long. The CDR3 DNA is TGTGCCAGCAGCTCACAGGGGACTAGCAATCAGCCCCAGCATTTT. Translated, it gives CASSSQGTSNQPQHF.

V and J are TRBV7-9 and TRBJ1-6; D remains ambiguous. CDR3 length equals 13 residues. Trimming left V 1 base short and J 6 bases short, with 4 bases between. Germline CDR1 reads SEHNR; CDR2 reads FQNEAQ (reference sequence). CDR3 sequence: CASSLDSNSPLHF. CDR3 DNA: TGTGCCAGCAGCTTAGACAGTAATTCACCCCTCCACTTT. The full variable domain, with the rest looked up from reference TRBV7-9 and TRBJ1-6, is DTGVSQNPRHKITKRGQNVTFRCDPISEHNRLYWYRQTLGQGPEFLTYFQNEAQLEKSRLLSDRFSAERPKGSFSTLEIQRTEQGDSAMYLCASSLDSNSPLHFGNGTRLTVT.

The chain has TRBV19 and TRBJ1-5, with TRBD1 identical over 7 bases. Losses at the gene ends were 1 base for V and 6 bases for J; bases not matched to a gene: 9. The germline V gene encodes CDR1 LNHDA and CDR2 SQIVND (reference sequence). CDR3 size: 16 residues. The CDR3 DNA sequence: TGTGCCAGTAGTATAGGACCGAGGGGGCTCGGTCAGCCCCAGCATTTT. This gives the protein CASSIGPRGLGQPQHF.

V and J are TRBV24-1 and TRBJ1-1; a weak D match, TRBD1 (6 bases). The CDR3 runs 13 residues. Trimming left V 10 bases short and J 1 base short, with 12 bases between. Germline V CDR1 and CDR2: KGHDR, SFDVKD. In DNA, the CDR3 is TGTGCCACTAAACAGGGCGGGAACACTGAAGCTTTCTTT. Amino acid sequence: CATKQGGNTEAFF.

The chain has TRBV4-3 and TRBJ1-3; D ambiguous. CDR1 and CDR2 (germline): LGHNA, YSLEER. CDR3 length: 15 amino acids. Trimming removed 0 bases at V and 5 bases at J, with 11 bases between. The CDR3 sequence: CASSQDGLERNTIYF. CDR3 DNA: TGCGCCAGCAGCCAAGATGGCCTGGAGCGAAACACCATATATTTT.

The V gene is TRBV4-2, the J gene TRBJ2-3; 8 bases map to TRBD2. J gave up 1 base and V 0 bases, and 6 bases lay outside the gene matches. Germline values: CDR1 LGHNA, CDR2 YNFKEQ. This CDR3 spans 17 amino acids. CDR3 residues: CASSQEFALAGTDTQYF. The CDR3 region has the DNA TGTGCCAGCAGCCAAGAATTTGCACTAGCGGGCACAGATACGCAGTATTTT.

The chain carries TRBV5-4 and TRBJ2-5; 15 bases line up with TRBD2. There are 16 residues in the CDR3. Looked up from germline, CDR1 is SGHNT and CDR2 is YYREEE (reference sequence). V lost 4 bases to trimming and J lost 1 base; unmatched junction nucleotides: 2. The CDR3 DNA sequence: TGTGCCAGCAGCCGGACTAGCGGGGGGGGCCAAGAGACCCAGTACTTC. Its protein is CASSRTSGGGQETQYF.

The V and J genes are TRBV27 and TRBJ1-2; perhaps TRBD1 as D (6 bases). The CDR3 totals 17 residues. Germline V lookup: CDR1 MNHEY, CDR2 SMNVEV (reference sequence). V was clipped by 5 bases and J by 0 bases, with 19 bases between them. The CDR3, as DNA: TGTGCCAGCAGTCCCCTCGTAACAGGGCGAGCTAACTATGGCTACACCTTC. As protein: CASSPLVTGRANYGYTF.

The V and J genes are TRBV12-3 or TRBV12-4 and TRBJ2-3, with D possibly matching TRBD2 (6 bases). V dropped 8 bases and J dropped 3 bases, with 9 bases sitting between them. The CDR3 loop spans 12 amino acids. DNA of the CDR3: TGTGCCAGCTCCGGGACTACAGATACGCAGTATTTT. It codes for CASSGTTDTQYF.